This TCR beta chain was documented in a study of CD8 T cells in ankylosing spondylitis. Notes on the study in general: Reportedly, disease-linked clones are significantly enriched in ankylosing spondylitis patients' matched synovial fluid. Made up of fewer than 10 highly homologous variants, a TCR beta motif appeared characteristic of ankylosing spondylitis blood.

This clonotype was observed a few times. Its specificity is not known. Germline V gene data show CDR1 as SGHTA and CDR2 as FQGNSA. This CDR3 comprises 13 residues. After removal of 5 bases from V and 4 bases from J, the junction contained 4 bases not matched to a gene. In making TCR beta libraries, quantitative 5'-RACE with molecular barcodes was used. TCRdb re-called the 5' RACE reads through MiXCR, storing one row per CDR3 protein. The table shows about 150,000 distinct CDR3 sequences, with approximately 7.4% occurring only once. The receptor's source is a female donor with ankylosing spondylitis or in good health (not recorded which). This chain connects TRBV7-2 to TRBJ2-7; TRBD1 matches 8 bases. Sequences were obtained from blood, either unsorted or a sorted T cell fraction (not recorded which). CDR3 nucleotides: TGTGCCAGCAGCAGGGGACAGGAATACGAGCAGTACTTC. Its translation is CASSRGQEYEQYF.